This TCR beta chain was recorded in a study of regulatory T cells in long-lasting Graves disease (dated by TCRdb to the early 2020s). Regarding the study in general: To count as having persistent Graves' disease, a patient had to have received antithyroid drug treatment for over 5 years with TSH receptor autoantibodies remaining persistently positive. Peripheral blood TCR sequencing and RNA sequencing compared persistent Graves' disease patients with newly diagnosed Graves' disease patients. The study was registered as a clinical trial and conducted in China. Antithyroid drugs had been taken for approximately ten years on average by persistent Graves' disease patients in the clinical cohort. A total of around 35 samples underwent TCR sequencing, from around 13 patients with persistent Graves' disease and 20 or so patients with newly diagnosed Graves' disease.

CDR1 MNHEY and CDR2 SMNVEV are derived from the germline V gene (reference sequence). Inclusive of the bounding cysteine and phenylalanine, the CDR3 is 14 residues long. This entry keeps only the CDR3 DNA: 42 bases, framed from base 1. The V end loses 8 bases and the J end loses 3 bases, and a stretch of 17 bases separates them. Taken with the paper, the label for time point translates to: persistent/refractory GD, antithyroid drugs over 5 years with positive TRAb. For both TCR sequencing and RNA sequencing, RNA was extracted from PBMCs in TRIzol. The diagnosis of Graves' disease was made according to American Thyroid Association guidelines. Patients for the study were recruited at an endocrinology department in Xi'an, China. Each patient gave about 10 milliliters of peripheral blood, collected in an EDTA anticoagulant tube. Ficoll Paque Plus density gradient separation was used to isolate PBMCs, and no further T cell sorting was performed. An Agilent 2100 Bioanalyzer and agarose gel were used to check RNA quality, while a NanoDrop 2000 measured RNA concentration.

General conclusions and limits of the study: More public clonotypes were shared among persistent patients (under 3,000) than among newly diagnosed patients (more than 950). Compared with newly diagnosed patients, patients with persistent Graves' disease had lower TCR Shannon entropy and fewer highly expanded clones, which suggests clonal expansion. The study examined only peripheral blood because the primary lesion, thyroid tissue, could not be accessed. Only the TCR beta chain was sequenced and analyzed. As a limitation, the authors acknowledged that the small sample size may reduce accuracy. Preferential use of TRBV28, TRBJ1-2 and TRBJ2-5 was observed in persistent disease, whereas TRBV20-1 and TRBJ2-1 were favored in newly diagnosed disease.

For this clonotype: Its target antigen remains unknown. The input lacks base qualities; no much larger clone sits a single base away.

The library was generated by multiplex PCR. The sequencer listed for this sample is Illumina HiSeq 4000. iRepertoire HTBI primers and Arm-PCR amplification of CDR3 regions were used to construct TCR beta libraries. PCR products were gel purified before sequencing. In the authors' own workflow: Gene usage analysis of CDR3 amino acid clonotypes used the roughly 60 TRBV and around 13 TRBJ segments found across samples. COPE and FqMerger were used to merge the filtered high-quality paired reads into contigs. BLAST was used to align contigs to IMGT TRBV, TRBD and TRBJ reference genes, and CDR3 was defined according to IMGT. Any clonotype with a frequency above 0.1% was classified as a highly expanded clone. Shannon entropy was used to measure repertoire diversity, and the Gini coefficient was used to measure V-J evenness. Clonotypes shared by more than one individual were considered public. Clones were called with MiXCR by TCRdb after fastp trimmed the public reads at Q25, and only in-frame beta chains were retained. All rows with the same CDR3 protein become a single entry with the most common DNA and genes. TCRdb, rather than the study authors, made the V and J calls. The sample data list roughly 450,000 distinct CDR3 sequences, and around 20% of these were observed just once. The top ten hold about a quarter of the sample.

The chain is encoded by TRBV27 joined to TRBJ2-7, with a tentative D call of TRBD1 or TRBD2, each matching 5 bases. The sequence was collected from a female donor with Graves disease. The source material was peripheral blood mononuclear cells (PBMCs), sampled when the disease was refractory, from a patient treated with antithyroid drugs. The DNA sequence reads TGTGCCAGCGGGGGACCGATAAGAAGCTACGAGCAGTACTTC. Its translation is CASGGPIRSYEQYF.